This T cell receptor beta chain was recovered during a study of CD8 T cells in Susac syndrome. Regarding the study as a whole: As acknowledged by the study, its TCR sequencing and HLA analysis included a relatively small number of individuals.

The authors sequenced TCR beta from blood CD8+ and CD4+ T cells. CD8+ and CD4+ T cells were negatively isolated; TEMRA cells were FACS-enriched. Reverse transcription used roughly 0.45 to 1 ug RNA and random hexamers. With immunoSEQ multiplex PCR, TCR beta CDR3 was amplified across 54 Vbeta and 13 Jbeta. From the immunoSEQ multiplex PCR reads, TCRdb called clonotypes with MiXCR, one entry per CDR3 protein. Of around 200,000 distinct CDR3 sequences listed, roughly 94% were seen once; the top ten hold 0.082%. Germline V gene sequence: CDR1 LGHDT, CDR2 YNNKEL (reference sequence). V shed 2 bases and J shed 4 bases, with 11 bases lying between them. This CDR3 has 14 residues. This clonotype occurred once. Its antigen is undetermined.

This clonotype originated in a human donor with multiple sclerosis. Sequenced material: CD4+ T cells from PBMCs. The rearrangement uses TRBV3-1 and TRBJ2-5; D remains ambiguous. In DNA, the CDR3 is TGTGCCAGCAGCCAAAGCCTAGTCGGAGAGACCCAGTACTTC. Translating gives CASSQSLVGETQYF.